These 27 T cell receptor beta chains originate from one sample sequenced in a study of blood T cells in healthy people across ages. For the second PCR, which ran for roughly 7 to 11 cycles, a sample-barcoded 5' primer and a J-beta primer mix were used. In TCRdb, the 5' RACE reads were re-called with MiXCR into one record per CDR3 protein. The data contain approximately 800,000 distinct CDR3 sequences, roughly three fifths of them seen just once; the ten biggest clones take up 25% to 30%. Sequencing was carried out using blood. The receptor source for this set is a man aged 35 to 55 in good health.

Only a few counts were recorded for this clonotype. CDR3 DNA: TGTGCCAGCAGTCAACTAAGCGGAGGAGTGGATACGCAGTATTTT. Amino acid sequence: CASSQLSGGVDTQYF. The rearrangement joins TRBV9 to TRBJ2-3; D is possibly TRBD2 (5 bases). This CDR3 has 15 amino acids. Trimming left V 5 bases short and J 6 bases short, with 19 bases between. The germline CDR1 and CDR2 sequences are SGDLS and YYNGEE.

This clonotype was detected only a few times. CDR3 in amino acids: CAAGQDSGANVLTF. The CDR3 bases are TGTGCCGCGGGACAGGACTCTGGGGCCAACGTCCTGACTTTC. This chain uses TRBV11-1 with TRBJ2-6; TRBD1 matches 8 bases. The CDR3 contains 14 residues. Looked up from germline, CDR1 is SGHAT and CDR2 is FQDESV (reference sequence). The V gene end was trimmed by 11 bases and the J gene end by 0 bases; junction bases not matched to a gene: 3.

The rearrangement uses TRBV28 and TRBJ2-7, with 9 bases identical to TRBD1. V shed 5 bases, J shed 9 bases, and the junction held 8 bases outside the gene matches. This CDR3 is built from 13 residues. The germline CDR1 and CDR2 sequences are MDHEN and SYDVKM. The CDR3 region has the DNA TGTGCCAGCAGTCCGATAACAGGGGGCGGGCAGTACTTC. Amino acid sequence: CASSPITGGGQYF.

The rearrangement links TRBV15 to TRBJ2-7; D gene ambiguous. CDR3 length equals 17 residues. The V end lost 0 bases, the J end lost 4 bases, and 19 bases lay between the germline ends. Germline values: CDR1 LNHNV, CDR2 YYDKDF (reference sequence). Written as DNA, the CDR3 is TGTGCCACCAGCAGAGATCTTAGCTCTGCCGGGTGGTACGAGCAGTACTTC. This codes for CATSRDLSSAGWYEQYF.

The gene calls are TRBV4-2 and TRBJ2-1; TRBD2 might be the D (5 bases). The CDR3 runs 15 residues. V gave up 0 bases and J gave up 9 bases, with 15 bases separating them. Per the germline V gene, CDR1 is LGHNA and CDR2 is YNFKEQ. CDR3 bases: TGTGCCAGCAGCCAAGATCTGGTGGGAGTGGGTGAGCAGTTCTTC. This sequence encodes CASSQDLVGVGEQFF.

CDR3 in DNA: TGTGCCAGCATCCCTAGCGGGAGAAACGAGCAGTTCTTC. This encodes CASIPSGRNEQFF. This sequence joins TRBV2 and TRBJ2-1; 10 bases are a match to TRBD2. Trimming removed 7 bases from V and 10 bases from J; junction bases left unmatched: 7. Germline assignment: CDR1 SNHLY and CDR2 FYNNEI. The CDR3 extends over 13 amino acids.

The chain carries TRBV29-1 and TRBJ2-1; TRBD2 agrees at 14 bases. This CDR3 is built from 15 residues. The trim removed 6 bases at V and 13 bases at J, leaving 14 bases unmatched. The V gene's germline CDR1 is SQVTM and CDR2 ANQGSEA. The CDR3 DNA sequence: TGCAGCGTAAGAGGACTAGCGGGAGGTTTTGAGACCCAGTTCTTC. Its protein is CSVRGLAGGFETQFF.

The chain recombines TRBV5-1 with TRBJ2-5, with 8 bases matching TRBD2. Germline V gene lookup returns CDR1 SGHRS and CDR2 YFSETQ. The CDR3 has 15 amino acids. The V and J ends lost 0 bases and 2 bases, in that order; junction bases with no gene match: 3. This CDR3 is CASSLGGRPQETQYF. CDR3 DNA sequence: TGCGCCAGCAGCTTGGGCGGGAGGCCGCAAGAGACCCAGTACTTC.

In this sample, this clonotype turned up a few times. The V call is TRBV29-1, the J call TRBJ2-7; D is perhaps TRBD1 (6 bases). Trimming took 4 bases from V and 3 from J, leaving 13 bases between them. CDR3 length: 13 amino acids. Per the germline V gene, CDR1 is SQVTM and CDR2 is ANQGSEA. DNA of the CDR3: TGCAGCGTTGGAATCACAGGGATCTACGAGCAGTACTTC. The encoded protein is CSVGITGIYEQYF.

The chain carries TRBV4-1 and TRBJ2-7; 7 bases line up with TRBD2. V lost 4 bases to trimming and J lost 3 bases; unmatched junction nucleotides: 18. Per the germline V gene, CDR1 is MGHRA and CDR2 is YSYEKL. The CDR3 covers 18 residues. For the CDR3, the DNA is TGCGCCAGCAGCCCCGGTTCGAACCTTGCAGGGACTATCTACGAGCAGTACTTC. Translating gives CASSPGSNLAGTIYEQYF.

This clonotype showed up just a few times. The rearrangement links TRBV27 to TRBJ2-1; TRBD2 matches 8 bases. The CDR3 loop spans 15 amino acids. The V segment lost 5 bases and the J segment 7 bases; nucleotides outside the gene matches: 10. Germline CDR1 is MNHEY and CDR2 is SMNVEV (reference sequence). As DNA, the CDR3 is TGTGCCAGCAGTATATGGTCGGGAGGGCCTAATGAGCAGTTCTTC. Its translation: CASSIWSGGPNEQFF.

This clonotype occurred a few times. CDR3 region: CASSFLSRDSYYGYTF. In nucleotides, the CDR3 is TGCGCCAGCAGCTTTCTTTCCAGGGATTCCTACTATGGCTACACCTTC. The rearrangement uses TRBV5-1 and TRBJ1-2; D may be TRBD1 (5 bases). V dropped 2 bases and J dropped 3 bases, with 17 bases sitting between them. Germline-derived CDR1 and CDR2 are SGHRS and YFSETQ. This CDR3 has 16 amino acids.

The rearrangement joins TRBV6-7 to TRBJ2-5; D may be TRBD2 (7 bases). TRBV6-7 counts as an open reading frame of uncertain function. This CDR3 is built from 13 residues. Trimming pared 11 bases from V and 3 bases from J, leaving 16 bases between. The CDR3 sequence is CASREGGEETQYF. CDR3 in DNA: TGTGCCTCTAGGGAGGGGGGCGAAGAGACCCAGTACTTC.

The CDR3 loop reads CSARDESPLIYGYTF. The CDR3 DNA sequence: TGCAGTGCTAGAGATGAAAGCCCCCTGATCTATGGCTACACCTTC. The chain couples TRBV20-1 to TRBJ1-2; D gene uncertain. Trimming left V 0 bases short and J 4 bases short, with 15 bases between. The CDR3 loop spans 15 amino acids. Germline V gives CDR1 DFQATT, CDR2 SNEGSKA (reference sequence).

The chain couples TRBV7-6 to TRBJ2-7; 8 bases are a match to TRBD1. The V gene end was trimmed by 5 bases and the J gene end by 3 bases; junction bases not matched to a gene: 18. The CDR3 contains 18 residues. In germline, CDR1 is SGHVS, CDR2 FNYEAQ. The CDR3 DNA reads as TGTGCCAGCAGCCTGACAAGCTGGGACAGGCAGGAGGGCTACGAGCAGTACTTC. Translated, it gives CASSLTSWDRQEGYEQYF.

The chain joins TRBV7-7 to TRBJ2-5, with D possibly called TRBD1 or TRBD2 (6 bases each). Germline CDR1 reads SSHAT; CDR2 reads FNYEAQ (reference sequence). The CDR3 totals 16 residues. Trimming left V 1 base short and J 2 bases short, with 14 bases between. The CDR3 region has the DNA TGTGCCAGCAGCTTAGGAGCGGGTGGACAGCAAGAGACCCAGTACTTC. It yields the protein CASSLGAGGQQETQYF.

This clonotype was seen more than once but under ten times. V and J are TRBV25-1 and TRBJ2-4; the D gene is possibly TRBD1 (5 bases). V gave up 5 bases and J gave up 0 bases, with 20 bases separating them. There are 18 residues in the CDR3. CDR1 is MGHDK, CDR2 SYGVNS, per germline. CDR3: CASSPTLTGFLAKNIQYF. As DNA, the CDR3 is TGTGCCAGCAGTCCAACTCTAACAGGATTCCTAGCCAAAAACATTCAGTACTTC.

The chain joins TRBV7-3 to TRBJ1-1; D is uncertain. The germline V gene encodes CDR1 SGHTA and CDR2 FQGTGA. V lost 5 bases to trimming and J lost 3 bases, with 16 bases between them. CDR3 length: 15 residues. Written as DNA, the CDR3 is TGTGCCAGCAGCCAACTGGGTAATGACGACACTGAAGCTTTCTTT. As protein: CASSQLGNDDTEAFF.

The CDR3 region is CASSYAIVGQNYEQYF. In nucleotides, the CDR3 is TGTGCCAGCAGTTACGCGATTGTGGGACAGAACTACGAGCAGTACTTC. This sequence joins TRBV6-2 or TRBV6-3 and TRBJ2-7; 7 bases are shared with TRBD1. CDR3 length equals 16 residues. CDR1 is MNHEY, CDR2 SVGEGT, per germline. V gave up 2 bases and J gave up 3 bases; unmatched junction bases: 10.

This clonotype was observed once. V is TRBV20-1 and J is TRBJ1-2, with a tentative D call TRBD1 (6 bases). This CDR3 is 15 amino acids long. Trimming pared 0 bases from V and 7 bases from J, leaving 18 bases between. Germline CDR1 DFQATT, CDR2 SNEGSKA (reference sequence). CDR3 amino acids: CSARDTGGPISGYTF. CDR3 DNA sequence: TGCAGTGCTAGAGATACCGGGGGCCCTATATCTGGCTACACCTTC.

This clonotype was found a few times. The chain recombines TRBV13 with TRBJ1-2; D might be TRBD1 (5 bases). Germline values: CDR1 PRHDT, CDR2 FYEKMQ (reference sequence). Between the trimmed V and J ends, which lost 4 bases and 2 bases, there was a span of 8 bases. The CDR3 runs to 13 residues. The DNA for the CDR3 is TGTGCCAGCAGCTGGGAGGGGAACTATGGCTACACCTTC. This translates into CASSWEGNYGYTF.

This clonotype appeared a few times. CDR3 sequence reads: CASSSKGQGYYGYTF. CDR3 coding DNA: TGTGCCAGCAGCTCCAAGGGACAGGGATACTATGGCTACACCTTC. This chain links TRBV7-3 with TRBJ1-2; 9 bases map to TRBD1. V dropped 4 bases and J dropped 3; count of bases not matched to a gene: 6. Germline-derived CDR1 and CDR2 are SGHTA and FQGTGA. The CDR3 is 15 residues long.

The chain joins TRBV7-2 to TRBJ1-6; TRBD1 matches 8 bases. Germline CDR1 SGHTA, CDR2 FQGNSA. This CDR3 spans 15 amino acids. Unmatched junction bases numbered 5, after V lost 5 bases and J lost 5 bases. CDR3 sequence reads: CASSLKTGDNSPLHF. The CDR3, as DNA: TGTGCCAGCAGCCTGAAGACAGGGGATAATTCACCCCTCCACTTT. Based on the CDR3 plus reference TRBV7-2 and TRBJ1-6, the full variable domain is GAGVSQSPSNKVTEKGKDVELRCDPISGHTALYWYRQSLGQGLEFLIYFQGNSAPDKSGLPSDRFSAERTGGSVSTLTIQRTQQEDSAVYLCASSLKTGDNSPLHFGNGTRLTVT.

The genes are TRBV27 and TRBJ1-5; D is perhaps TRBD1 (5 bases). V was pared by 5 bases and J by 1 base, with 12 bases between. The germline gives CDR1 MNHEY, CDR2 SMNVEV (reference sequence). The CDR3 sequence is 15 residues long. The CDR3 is CASSAQGVSNQPQHF. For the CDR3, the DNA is TGTGCCAGCAGTGCTCAGGGAGTGAGCAATCAGCCCCAGCATTTT.

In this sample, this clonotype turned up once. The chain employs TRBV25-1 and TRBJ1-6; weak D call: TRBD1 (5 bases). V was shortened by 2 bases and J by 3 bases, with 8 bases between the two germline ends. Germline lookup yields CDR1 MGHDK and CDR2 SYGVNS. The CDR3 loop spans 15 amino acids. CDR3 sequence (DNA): TGTGCCAGCAGTGAAGACAGACTCTATAATTCACCCCTCCACTTT. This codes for CASSEDRLYNSPLHF.

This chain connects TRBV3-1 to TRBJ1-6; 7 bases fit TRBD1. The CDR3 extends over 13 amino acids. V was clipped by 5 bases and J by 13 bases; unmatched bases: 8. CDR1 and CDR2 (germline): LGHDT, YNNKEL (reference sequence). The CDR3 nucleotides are TGTGCCAGCAGCGGACAGGCGGCGGGCCCCCTCCACTTT. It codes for CASSGQAAGPLHF. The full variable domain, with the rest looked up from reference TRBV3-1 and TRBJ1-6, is DTAVSQTPKYLVTQMGNDKSIKCEQNLGHDTMYWYKQDSKKFLKIMFSYNNKELIINETVPNRFSPKSPDKAHLNLHINSLELGDSAVYFCASSGQAAGPLHFGNGTRLTVT.

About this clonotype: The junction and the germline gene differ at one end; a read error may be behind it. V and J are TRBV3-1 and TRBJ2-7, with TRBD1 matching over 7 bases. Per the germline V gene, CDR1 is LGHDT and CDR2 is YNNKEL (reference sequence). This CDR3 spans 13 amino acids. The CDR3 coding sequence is TGTGTCAGCAGCCCAGGGGGACCCTACGAGCAGTACTTC. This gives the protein CVSSPGGPYEQYF.